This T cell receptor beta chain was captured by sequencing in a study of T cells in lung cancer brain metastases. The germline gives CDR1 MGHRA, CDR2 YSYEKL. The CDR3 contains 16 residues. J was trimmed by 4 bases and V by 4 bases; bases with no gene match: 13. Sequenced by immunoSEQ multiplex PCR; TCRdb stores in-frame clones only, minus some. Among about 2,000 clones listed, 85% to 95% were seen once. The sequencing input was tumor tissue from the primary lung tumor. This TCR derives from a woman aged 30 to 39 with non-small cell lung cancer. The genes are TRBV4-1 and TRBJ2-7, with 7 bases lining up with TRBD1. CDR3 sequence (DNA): TGCGCCAGCAGCCCAGGAGAGGGGGCATTCGGGTACGAGCAGTACTTC. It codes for CASSPGEGAFGYEQYF.